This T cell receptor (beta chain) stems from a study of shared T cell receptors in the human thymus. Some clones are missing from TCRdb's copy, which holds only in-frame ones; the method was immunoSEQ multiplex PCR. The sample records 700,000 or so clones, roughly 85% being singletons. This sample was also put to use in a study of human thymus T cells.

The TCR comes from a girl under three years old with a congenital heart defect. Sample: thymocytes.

In nucleotides, the CDR3 is TGTGCCAGCAGCTTAGGTTTTGAGGCCTACGAGCAGTACTTC. This gives the protein CASSLGFEAYEQYF. The chain joins TRBV7-2 to TRBJ2-7; D is undetermined. Trimming left V 1 base short and J 2 bases short, with 9 bases between. Germline loops: CDR1 SGHTA, CDR2 FQGNSA. The CDR3 has 14 residues. Drawing the rest from reference TRBV7-2 and TRBJ2-7, the complete variable domain is GAGVSQSPSNKVTEKGKDVELRCDPISGHTALYWYRQSLGQGLEFLIYFQGNSAPDKSGLPSDRFSAERTGGSVSTLTIQRTQQEDSAVYLCASSLGFEAYEQYFGPGTRLTVT.